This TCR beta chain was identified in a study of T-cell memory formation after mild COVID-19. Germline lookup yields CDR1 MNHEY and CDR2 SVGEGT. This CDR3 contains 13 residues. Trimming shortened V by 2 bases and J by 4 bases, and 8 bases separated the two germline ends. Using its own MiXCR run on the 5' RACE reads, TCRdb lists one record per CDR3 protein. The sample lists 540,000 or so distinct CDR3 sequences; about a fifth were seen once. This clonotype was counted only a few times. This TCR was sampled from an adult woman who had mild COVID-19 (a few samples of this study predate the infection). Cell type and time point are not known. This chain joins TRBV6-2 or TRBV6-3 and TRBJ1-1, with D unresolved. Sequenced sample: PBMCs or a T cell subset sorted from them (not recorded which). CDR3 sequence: CASSYQEFTEAFF. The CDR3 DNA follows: TGTGCCAGCAGTTACCAGGAGTTCACTGAAGCTTTCTTT.